This passage covers 20 T cell receptor beta chains from one sample sequenced in a study of identical twins. Each CDR3 protein is one row after TCRdb ran MiXCR on the 5' RACE reads. The sample holds around 250,000 distinct CDR3 sequences, roughly 12% seen once. These sequences were also reported in another study, on yellow fever vaccine responses in identical twins.

Material for sequencing was memory (CD45RO+) T cells sorted from blood. Receptor source: a woman younger than 30 in good health.

This rearrangement joins TRBV27 to TRBJ2-3; D uncertain. The CDR3 has 14 amino acids. V was pared by 4 bases and J by 3 bases, with 11 bases between. The germline V gene encodes CDR1 MNHEY and CDR2 SMNVEV (reference sequence). The CDR3 DNA sequence: TGTGCCAGCAGTTCCCCCTTTGATACAGATACGCAGTATTTT. Translation: CASSSPFDTDTQYF.

With respect to this clonotype: Relative to the germline gene, one junction end is altered; a read error may explain this. The CDR3 region is CCARDHWTSGLTDTQYF. In DNA, the CDR3 is TGCTGTGCTAGAGATCACTGGACTAGCGGGCTCACAGATACGCAGTATTTT. The rearrangement links TRBV20-1 to TRBJ2-3, with 11 positions matching TRBD2. Looked up from germline, CDR1 is DFQATT and CDR2 is SNEGSKA (reference sequence). The CDR3 loop spans 17 amino acids.

In the case of this clonotype: A much larger clone lies a single base off, so this may be a read error. This chain uses TRBV6-2 or TRBV6-3 with TRBJ2-5; 8 bases fit TRBD2. Germline V gene sequence: CDR1 MNHEY, CDR2 SVGEGT. This CDR3 contains 14 residues. CDR3 coding DNA: TGTGCCAGCAGCCGGGAGGGCCGAGGAGAGACCCGGTACTTC. It yields the protein CASSREGRGETRYF.

The rearrangement uses TRBV3-1 and TRBJ1-2, with D possibly TRBD1 on 5 matching bases. The CDR3 has 15 residues. Trimming cost V 0 bases and J 4 bases, with 12 bases left between them. Per the germline V gene, CDR1 is LGHDT and CDR2 is YNNKEL (reference sequence). The CDR3 sequence: CASSQDGGGSYGYTF. In nucleotides, the CDR3 is TGTGCCAGCAGCCAAGATGGGGGAGGGAGCTATGGCTACACCTTC.

CDR3 residues: CASSNGGFVHEQYF. CDR3 DNA sequence: TGTGCCAGCAGCAACGGAGGGTTCGTTCACGAGCAGTACTTC. This chain uses TRBV21-1 with TRBJ2-7; the table calls TRBD2, which could not be checked here. TRBV21-1 has pseudogene status. This CDR3 is 14 amino acids long.

This clonotype was observed a handful of times. The chain links TRBV5-6 to TRBJ2-5; D may be TRBD1 (5 bases). Trimming removed 4 bases from V and 3 bases from J, with 16 bases in between. Germline-derived CDR1 and CDR2 are SGHDT and YYEEEE. The CDR3 covers 15 residues. The CDR3: CASSMGVQGKETQYF. The CDR3, as DNA: TGTGCCAGCAGCATGGGTGTTCAGGGAAAAGAGACCCAGTACTTC.

A few counts support this clonotype. The V call is TRBV27, the J call TRBJ2-1, with D hard to call. This CDR3 is 16 amino acids long. Germline CDR1 MNHEY, CDR2 SMNVEV (reference sequence). CDR3 bases: TGTGCGATCCGCCCGTACGCCACCTCTGTCTACAATGAGCAGTTCTTC. Protein sequence: CAIRPYATSVYNEQFF.

This clonotype was observed a handful of times. This chain connects TRBV5-1 to TRBJ2-3; TRBD2 is a possible D gene (7 bases). There are 18 residues in the CDR3. V was pared by 2 bases and J by 5 bases, with 24 bases between. From germline, CDR1 is SGHRS and CDR2 YFSETQ. The CDR3 DNA is TGCGCCAGCAGCTTCACTCCCGTACGGGGGGCCGGAGGAGATACGCAGTATTTT. Translation: CASSFTPVRGAGGDTQYF.

The chain joins TRBV3-1 to TRBJ2-7; 8 nucleotides line up with TRBD2. CDR3 length: 16 residues. After removal of 0 bases from V and 1 base from J, the junction contained 5 bases not matched to a gene. CDR1 and CDR2 (germline): LGHDT, YNNKEL (reference sequence). CDR3 DNA: TGTGCCAGCAGCCAAGATTCGGCGGGGGGATCCTACGAGCAGTACTTC. It specifies CASSQDSAGGSYEQYF.

The chain carries TRBV20-1 and TRBJ1-5, with D possibly matching TRBD1 (6 bases). CDR1 and CDR2 (germline): DFQATT, SNEGSKA (reference sequence). The CDR3 is 14 residues long. V was clipped by 5 bases and J by 1 base, with 12 bases between them. The CDR3 DNA reads as TGCAGTGCTCGCAAAAGGGGGAGCAATCAGCCCCAGCATTTT. Protein: CSARKRGSNQPQHF.

This clonotype came up many times. The chain is built from TRBV10-3 and TRBJ1-1; D is unresolved. The germline CDR1 and CDR2 sequences are ENHRY and SYGVKD. V lost 2 bases and J lost 5, with 15 bases in between. This CDR3 has 15 residues. In nucleotides, the CDR3 is TGTGCCATCAGTGAGACGAACCTCCTAGGGACTGAAGCTTTCTTT. It specifies CAISETNLLGTEAFF.

The chain recombines TRBV25-1 with TRBJ2-4, with a possible D match to TRBD2 (6 bases). There are 14 residues in the CDR3. Germline V CDR1 and CDR2: MGHDK, SYGVNS. Deletions cut 1 base from V and 7 bases from J, with 11 bases between. The CDR3 region is CASSESNRGNIQYF. The DNA for the CDR3 is TGTGCCAGCAGTGAATCGAACCGGGGGAACATTCAGTACTTC.

The gene calls are TRBV29-1 and TRBJ2-1; maybe TRBD2 (6 bases). Germline V gene lookup returns CDR1 SQVTM and CDR2 ANQGSEA. The CDR3 contains 15 residues. The CDR3 DNA sequence: TGCAGTACTCGGGGTTTTACTAGCCTCTACAATGAGCAGTTCTTC. As protein: CSTRGFTSLYNEQFF.

This clonotype was recorded at least ten times. This chain links TRBV29-1 with TRBJ2-5, with D possibly being TRBD2 (6 bases). CDR1 and CDR2 from the germline V gene are SQVTM and ANQGSEA. Trimming removed 5 bases from V and 1 base from J, with 8 bases in between. CDR3 size: 12 residues. The CDR3 spells CSVKEGQETQYF. In nucleotides, the CDR3 is TGCAGCGTTAAGGAGGGCCAAGAGACCCAGTACTTC.

This clonotype has a handful of counts. The J gene is TRBJ1-4, the V gene TRBV11-2, with D unclear. Germline V gene data show CDR1 as SGHAT and CDR2 as FQNNGV. The CDR3 length is 13 residues. Trimming shortened V by 4 bases and J by 4 bases, and 7 bases separated the two germline ends. Written as DNA, the CDR3 is TGTGCCAGCAGCTCTGGTATTAATGAAAAACTGTTTTTT. As protein: CASSSGINEKLFF.

The CDR3 region is CASSYVGEQYF. The CDR3 DNA sequence: TGTGCCAGCAGTTACGTGGGCGAGCAGTACTTC. This chain uses TRBV6-5 with TRBJ2-7; the D is unclear. The V gene lost 2 bases and the J gene lost 6 bases, with 5 bases spanning the gap. Germline lookup yields CDR1 MNHEY and CDR2 SVGAGI. The CDR3 contains 11 residues.

The chain employs TRBV20-1 and TRBJ2-7; the D gene could be TRBD1 or TRBD2 (5 bases each). The CDR3 is 12 residues long. The V gene's germline CDR1 is DFQATT and CDR2 SNEGSKA (reference sequence). Trimming took off 4 bases at V and 3 bases at J, with 10 bases between the two ends. CDR3 in amino acids: CSAIPGSYEQYF. For the CDR3, the DNA is TGCAGTGCTATCCCAGGGAGCTACGAGCAGTACTTC.

This clonotype was seen a few times. V usage is TRBV12-3 or TRBV12-4 and J usage is TRBJ2-7, with no clear D. The length of the CDR3 is 13 residues. Trimming took 1 base from V and 4 from J, leaving 8 bases between them. CDR3 amino acids: CASSLGVHYEQYF. The CDR3 nucleotides read TGTGCCAGCAGTTTAGGGGTTCATTACGAGCAGTACTTC.

This clonotype was observed a few times. The chain links TRBV27 to TRBJ2-3; tentative D call: TRBD1 (5 bases). The length of the CDR3 is 13 residues. Germline-derived CDR1 and CDR2 are MNHEY and SMNVEV (reference sequence). With 5 bases removed from V and 2 bases from J, the gap between germline ends came to 8 bases. DNA for the CDR3: TGTGCCAGCAGTCGCAGGGACACAGATACGCAGTATTTT. This encodes CASSRRDTDTQYF.

This clonotype was recorded a few times. The chain uses TRBV20-1 and TRBJ2-3; 12 positions agree with TRBD2. The CDR3 runs to 17 residues. CDR1 is DFQATT, CDR2 SNEGSKA, per germline (reference sequence). Trimming removed 4 bases from V and 3 bases from J; junction bases left unmatched: 11. DNA for the CDR3: TGCAGTGCTAACCACCCGACTAGCGGGAGTTGGACAGATACGCAGTATTTT. Translated: CSANHPTSGSWTDTQYF.